The source of this TCR beta chain is a study of cytomegalovirus exposure and HLA in healthy donors. About the research overall: Genetic ancestry analysis placed over 65% of the 300 to 400 donors that were genotyped in the Caucasian-associated cluster.

With regard to this clone: Its matching antigen is unknown.

General study findings and limits: The authors considered a cluster of highly shared sequence variants likely to be a sequencing artifact.

It was with 60 Vbeta and 13 Jbeta primers that the PCR ran. TCRdb's table, derived via immunoSEQ multiplex PCR, lists solely in-frame clones and lacks some. The table shows 150,000 to 200,000 clones, with more than 75% occurring only once. Germline trimming cut 2 bases from V and 5 bases from J; bases unmatched to any gene: 4. In germline, CDR1 is SGHAT, CDR2 FQNNGV. This CDR3 has 15 residues. The specimen sequenced was PBMCs. The chain links TRBV11-2 to TRBJ2-7; 12 bases are shared with TRBD1. This TCR was sampled from a woman in her 30s in good health and CMV-seropositive. The CDR3 nucleotides read TGTGCCAGCAGCTTACCCGGGACAGGGGGCCACGAGCAGTACTTC. This translates into CASSLPGTGGHEQYF.